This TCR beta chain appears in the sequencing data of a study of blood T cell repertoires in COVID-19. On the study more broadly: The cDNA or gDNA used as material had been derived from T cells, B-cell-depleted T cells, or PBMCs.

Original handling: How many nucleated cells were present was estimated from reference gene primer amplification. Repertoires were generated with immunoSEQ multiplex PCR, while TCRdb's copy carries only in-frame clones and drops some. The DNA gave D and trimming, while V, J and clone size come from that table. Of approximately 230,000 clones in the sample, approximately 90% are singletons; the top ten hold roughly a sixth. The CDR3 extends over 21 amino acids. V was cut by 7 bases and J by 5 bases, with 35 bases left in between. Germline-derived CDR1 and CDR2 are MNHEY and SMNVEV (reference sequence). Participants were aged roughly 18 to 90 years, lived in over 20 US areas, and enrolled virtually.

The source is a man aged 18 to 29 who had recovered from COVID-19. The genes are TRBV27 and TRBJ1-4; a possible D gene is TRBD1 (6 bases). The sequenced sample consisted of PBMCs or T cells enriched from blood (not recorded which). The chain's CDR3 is CASNPMGGGAAGKGWNEKLFF. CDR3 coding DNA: TGTGCCAGCAACCCCATGGGGGGGGGCGCGGCGGGGAAAGGTTGGAATGAAAAACTGTTTTTT.